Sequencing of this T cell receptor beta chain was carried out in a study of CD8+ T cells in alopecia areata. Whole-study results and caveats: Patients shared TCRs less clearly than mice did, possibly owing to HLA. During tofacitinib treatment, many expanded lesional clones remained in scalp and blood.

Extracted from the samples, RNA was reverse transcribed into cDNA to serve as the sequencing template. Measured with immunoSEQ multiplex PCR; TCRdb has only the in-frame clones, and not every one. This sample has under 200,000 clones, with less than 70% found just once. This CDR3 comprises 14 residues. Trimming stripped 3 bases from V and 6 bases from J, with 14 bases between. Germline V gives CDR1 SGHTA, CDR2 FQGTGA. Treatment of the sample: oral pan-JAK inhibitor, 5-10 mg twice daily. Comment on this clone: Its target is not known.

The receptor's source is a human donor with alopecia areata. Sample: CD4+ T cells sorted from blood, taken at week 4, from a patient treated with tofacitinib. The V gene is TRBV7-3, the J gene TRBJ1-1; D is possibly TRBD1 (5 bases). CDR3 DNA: TGTGCCAGCAGCTTGTCAGGGTTAAGCGCTGAAGCTTTCTTT. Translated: CASSLSGLSAEAFF.